This section outlines one T cell receptor beta chain sequence together with its context. The data belong to a study of blood T cell repertoires in COVID-19. Whole-study context: Samples taken during acute and convalescent COVID-19 were collected in the United States, Italy and Spain.

Patients at the Seattle site were enrolled during active infection and followed longitudinally. The repertoire was sequenced with immunoSEQ multiplex PCR; TCRdb's copy has only in-frame clones and lacks some. The table has roughly 200,000 clones, 85% to 90% seen once. The germline gives CDR1 SGHTA, CDR2 FQGNSA. The V and J ends lost 6 bases and 5 bases respectively, with 19 bases between them. The CDR3 length is 15 residues. The sequenced sample consisted of peripheral blood. This clonotype was obtained from a person between 65 and 79 years old with COVID-19, enrolled during active disease. V is TRBV7-2 and J is TRBJ1-2; D gene unclear. The CDR3 sequence is CASSYTLGSKYGYTF. For the CDR3, the DNA is TGTGCCAGCAGTTACACACTCGGGAGTAAATATGGCTACACCTTC.